This entry lists 16 T cell receptor beta chains sequenced from one sample in a study of shared clonotypes between healthy human individuals (dated by TCRdb to 2018 to 2020). CD8 naive samples were obtained by positive selection for CCR7 among CD45RO-negative cells, yielding a CD45RA+CCR7+ population from which TemRA cells were excluded. Libraries came from the immunoSEQ multiplex PCR assay. TCRdb obtained this table from immuneACCESS and retained in-frame rearrangements with V and J assigned. These tables miss some clones; where compared with another copy, unresolved V genes account for less than half of the shortfall, and the remainder is unexplained. The sample data list just over 2,000,000 clones, and over 85% of these were observed just once. The top ten constitute around 1.1% of the sample. The sample was naive CD8+ T cells sorted from blood. The meaning of the sample's cell subset or site label: CD45RA+CCR7+. The receptors originated from a man aged 18 to 30 in good health.

This sequence joins TRBV6-1 and TRBJ2-7; D may be TRBD1 (6 bases). V shed 2 bases and J shed 0 bases, with 11 bases lying between them. This CDR3 region has 15 residues. Germline CDR1 reads MNHNS; CDR2 reads SASEGT. CDR3 protein: CASSEWLDSSYEQYF. The CDR3 nucleotides are TGTGCCAGCAGTGAATGGCTGGACAGCTCCTACGAGCAGTACTTC.

V is TRBV4-3 and J is TRBJ2-2; 8 bases match TRBD2. Germline values: CDR1 LGHNA, CDR2 YSLEER. The CDR3 has 19 amino acids. Unmatched junction bases numbered 13, after V lost 0 bases and J lost 4 bases. The CDR3 here is CASSQDLTSLAEITGELFF. The CDR3 nucleotides read TGCGCCAGCAGCCAAGATTTAACGTCACTAGCGGAGATCACCGGGGAGCTGTTTTTT.

The chain combines TRBV5-1 with TRBJ1-6; TRBD1 is a possible D gene (5 bases). From germline, CDR1 is SGHRS and CDR2 YFSETQ. V dropped 4 bases and J dropped 8 bases, with 19 bases sitting between them. CDR3 length: 16 residues. The CDR3 coding sequence is TGCGCCAGCAGCCCGATATGGGACGGAGTATATTCACCCCTCCACTTT. This encodes CASSPIWDGVYSPLHF. The variable domain in full, completed from reference TRBV5-1 and TRBJ1-6, reads KAGVTQTPRYLIKTRGQQVTLSCSPISGHRSVSWYQQTPGQGLQFLFEYFSETQRNKGNFPGRFSGRQFSNSRSEMNVSTLELGDSALYLCASSPIWDGVYSPLHFGNGTRLTVT.

This chain uses TRBV27 with TRBJ2-7; D is unresolved. This CDR3 region has 14 residues. V lost 5 bases, J lost 2 bases, and 13 bases lay in between. Germline V gene data show CDR1 as MNHEY and CDR2 as SMNVEV (reference sequence). CDR3 nucleotide sequence: TGTGCCAGCAGTCCCTCCTTGTTAGCCTACGAGCAGTACTTC. It is translated as CASSPSLLAYEQYF.

The chain recombines TRBV11-2 with TRBJ2-7, with D possibly being TRBD2 (5 bases). V gave up 2 bases and J gave up 1 base, with 9 bases separating them. There are 14 residues in the CDR3. The germline CDR1 and CDR2 sequences are SGHAT and FQNNGV. CDR3 nucleotide sequence: TGTGCCAGCAGCTTATATCGAGGGTCCTACGAGCAGTACTTC. Its protein is CASSLYRGSYEQYF.

This chain joins TRBV4-1 and TRBJ1-2, with 7 nucleotides matching TRBD1. Trimming cost V 2 bases and J 4 bases; bases outside gene matches: 7. The CDR3 spans 15 residues. CDR1 and CDR2 from the germline V gene are MGHRA and YSYEKL. The CDR3: CASSQTLGQTYGYTF. In DNA form, the CDR3 reads TGCGCCAGCAGCCAAACCTTGGGACAGACCTATGGCTACACCTTC.

CDR3 nucleotides: TGTGCCAGCAGCCCGGGGACAGGGGTAGATTCTCTCGAGCAGTACTTC. Translation: CASSPGTGVDSLEQYF. The V call is TRBV11-1, the J call TRBJ2-7, with TRBD1 identical over 10 bases. Trimming at V came to 5 bases and at J to 6 bases, leaving 13 bases not matched to a gene. Germline V lookup: CDR1 SGHAT, CDR2 FQDESV (reference sequence). The CDR3 sequence is 16 residues long.

The chain uses TRBV10-3 and TRBJ2-3; no clear D. In germline, CDR1 is ENHRY, CDR2 SYGVKD. V dropped 8 bases and J dropped 5 bases, with 11 bases sitting between them. CDR3 size: 12 residues. The CDR3 spells CAILADEDTQYF. CDR3 DNA: TGTGCCATCCTGGCTGATGAAGATACGCAGTATTTT.

The chain links TRBV27 to TRBJ2-1, with 7 bases that match TRBD2. The CDR3 is 16 residues long. Germline trimming cut 3 bases from V and 6 bases from J; bases unmatched to any gene: 11. Per the germline V gene, CDR1 is MNHEY and CDR2 is SMNVEV (reference sequence). DNA of the CDR3: TGTGCCAGCAGTTTCAGTGCGGGGGAAGAGATCAATGAGCAGTTCTTC. Translation gives CASSFSAGEEINEQFF.

The chain combines TRBV7-8 with TRBJ2-3; 12 bases are shared with TRBD2. Germline trimming cut 10 bases from V and 3 bases from J; bases unmatched to any gene: 2. The germline V gene encodes CDR1 SGHVS and CDR2 FQNEAQ. The length of the CDR3 is 13 residues. The CDR3 region is CATLAGGTDTQYF. In DNA, the CDR3 is TGTGCCACCCTAGCGGGGGGGACAGATACGCAGTATTTT.

This chain uses TRBV9 with TRBJ2-1; D not certain. Trimming left V 3 bases short and J 6 bases short, with 13 bases between. The CDR3 contains 14 residues. CDR1 and CDR2 from the germline V gene are SGDLS and YYNGEE. The CDR3 spells CASSAPPGGNEQFF. CDR3 nucleotide sequence: TGTGCCAGCAGCGCCCCCCCGGGTGGCAATGAGCAGTTCTTC.

The chain couples TRBV6-5 to TRBJ1-6; TRBD1 agrees at 7 bases. The CDR3 is 13 amino acids. Trimming removed 6 bases from V and 9 bases from J; junction bases left unmatched: 5. The germline gives CDR1 MNHEY, CDR2 SVGAGI. The chain's CDR3 is CASRRQGSSPLHF. The CDR3, as DNA: TGTGCCAGCAGGCGACAGGGTAGTTCACCCCTCCACTTT.

Notes on this clone: Relative to the germline gene, one junction end is altered; a read error may explain this. The rearrangement links TRBV7-7 to TRBJ2-5, with D possibly TRBD1 on 6 matching bases. CDR3 length: 14 amino acids. Germline CDR1 is SSHAT and CDR2 is FNYEAQ (reference sequence). CDR3 loop: CASSLGTNQETQYF. CDR3 DNA: TGTGCTAGCAGCTTAGGGACAAACCAAGAGACCCAGTACTTC.

The chain employs TRBV19 and TRBJ1-2; no firm D call. The CDR3 extends over 15 amino acids. Looked up from germline, CDR1 is LNHDA and CDR2 is SQIVND (reference sequence). Trimming took 3 bases from V and 1 from J, leaving 12 bases between them. The CDR3 reads CASSIGDHLNYGYTF. In DNA form, the CDR3 reads TGTGCCAGTAGTATCGGAGACCACCTTAACTATGGCTACACCTTC.

This sequence joins TRBV7-9 and TRBJ2-7; D assignment may be TRBD1 or TRBD2 (6 bases each). From germline, CDR1 is SEHNR and CDR2 FQNEAQ (reference sequence). V dropped 2 bases and J dropped 5 bases, with 13 bases sitting between them. The CDR3 consists of 14 residues. CDR3 DNA: TGTGCCAGCAGCTTATTGGGGGGCCGGGACGAGCAGTACTTC. Protein: CASSLLGGRDEQYF.

The chain employs TRBV4-1 and TRBJ2-7; possible D gene TRBD2, 5 bases. CDR1 is MGHRA, CDR2 YSYEKL, per germline. The CDR3 has 15 amino acids. Trimming took off 5 bases at V and 6 bases at J, with 20 bases between the two ends. In nucleotides, the CDR3 is TGCGCCAGCAGCTTGCGGGTCCAGCAGTCTTCCGAGCAGTACTTC. It codes for CASSLRVQQSSEQYF.